This T cell receptor beta chain was sequenced for a study of CD8 T cells in ankylosing spondylitis. This clonotype was observed a handful of times. The antigen is unknown. Germline CDR1 DFQATT, CDR2 SNEGSKA (reference sequence). This CDR3 contains 14 residues. Between the trimmed V and J ends, which lost 5 bases and 8 bases, there was a span of 21 bases. The TCR beta libraries were generated through quantitative 5'-RACE incorporating molecular barcodes. TCRdb re-called the 5' RACE reads with MiXCR, one entry per CDR3 protein. The sample has 150,000 or so distinct CDR3 sequences, roughly 30% seen once. Study-level results: Clones linked to disease were reported to show significant enrichment in matched ankylosing spondylitis synovial fluid.

The chain couples TRBV20-1 to TRBJ1-2; a weak D match, TRBD1 (5 bases). This clonotype was obtained from a male donor with ankylosing spondylitis. Sequencing was performed on synovial fluid, either unsorted or a sorted T cell fraction (not recorded which). Here the CDR3 reads CSAAREAGVVGYTF. CDR3 in DNA: TGCAGTGCTGCCCGAGAAGCGGGGGTGGTCGGCTACACCTTC.